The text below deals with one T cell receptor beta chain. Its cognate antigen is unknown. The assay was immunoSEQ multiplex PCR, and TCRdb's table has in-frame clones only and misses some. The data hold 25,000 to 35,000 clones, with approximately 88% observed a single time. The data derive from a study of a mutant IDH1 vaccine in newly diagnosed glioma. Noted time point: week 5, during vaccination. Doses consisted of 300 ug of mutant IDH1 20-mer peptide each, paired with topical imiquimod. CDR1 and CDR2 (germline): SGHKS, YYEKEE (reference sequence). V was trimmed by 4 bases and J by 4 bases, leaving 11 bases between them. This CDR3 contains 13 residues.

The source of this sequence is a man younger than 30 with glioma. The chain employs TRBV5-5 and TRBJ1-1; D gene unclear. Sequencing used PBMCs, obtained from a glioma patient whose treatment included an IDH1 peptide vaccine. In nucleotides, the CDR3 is TGTGCCAGCAGCACCAGAGGGAGCACTGAAGCTTTCTTT. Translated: CASSTRGSTEAFF.